Each of the 29 T cell receptor beta chains below was sequenced from the same sample in a study of blood T cell dynamics during melanoma immunotherapy. The time point: pre-treatment baseline. The repertoire was sequenced with immunoSEQ multiplex PCR; TCRdb's copy has only in-frame clones and lacks some. The table has some 9,900 clones, approximately 83% seen once. Material: blood, obtained from a patient treated with checkpoint blockade. The origin of the receptors is a human donor with melanoma.

The chain is built from TRBV2 and TRBJ2-3; weak D call: TRBD2 (6 bases). Germline values: CDR1 SNHLY, CDR2 FYNNEI. Trimming took 5 bases from V and 2 from J, leaving 8 bases between them. This CDR3 is 13 amino acids long. The CDR3 DNA is TGTGCCAGCAGTAGGGACTCCACAGATACGCAGTATTTT. This translates into CASSRDSTDTQYF.

V gene TRBV5-1 combines with J gene TRBJ2-1; 13 bases map to TRBD2. V was clipped by 0 bases and J by 8 bases; unmatched bases: 5. This CDR3 region has 16 residues. CDR1 and CDR2 from the germline V gene are SGHRS and YFSETQ. This CDR3 reads CASSLETSGGAHEQFF. CDR3 DNA sequence: TGCGCCAGCAGCTTGGAAACTAGCGGGGGGGCCCATGAGCAGTTCTTC.

The rearrangement links TRBV5-1 to TRBJ2-2; TRBD2 matches 12 bases. Germline CDR1 is SGHRS and CDR2 is YFSETQ. This CDR3 is 18 amino acids long. Germline trimming cut 4 bases from V and 2 bases from J; bases unmatched to any gene: 9. This CDR3 reads CASSLQTSGGINTGELFF. The CDR3 DNA reads as TGCGCCAGCAGCCTACAGACTAGCGGGGGTATTAACACCGGGGAGCTGTTTTTT.

The CDR3 protein is CASNEQGFREKLFF. The DNA for the CDR3 is TGTGCCAGCAACGAACAGGGTTTCAGAGAAAAACTGTTTTTT. The gene calls are TRBV11-2 and TRBJ1-4; a possible D gene is TRBD1 (6 bases). Germline assignment: CDR1 SGHAT and CDR2 FQNNGV. The CDR3 runs to 14 residues. Trimming cost V 7 bases and J 8 bases, with 17 bases left between them.

The chain carries TRBV7-3 and TRBJ2-1; a weak D match, TRBD2 (7 bases). Germline V gene sequence: CDR1 SGHTA, CDR2 FQGTGA. The CDR3 loop spans 15 amino acids. V was shortened by 1 base and J by 2 bases, with 9 bases between the two germline ends. Here the CDR3 DNA reads TGTGCCAGCAGCTTAAAGGGGGGGCCCTACAATGAGCAGTTCTTC. Amino acid sequence: CASSLKGGPYNEQFF.

The chain links TRBV11-2 to TRBJ1-1; D ambiguous. The germline gives CDR1 SGHAT, CDR2 FQNNGV. This CDR3 has 16 amino acids. Trimming left V 5 bases short and J 5 bases short, with 21 bases between. DNA of the CDR3: TGTGCCAGCAGCCGAACTCTAATTAACCTGGGGACTGAAGCTTTCTTT. This encodes CASSRTLINLGTEAFF. The variable domain in full, with the rest retrieved from reference TRBV11-2 and TRBJ1-1, is EAGVAQSPRYKIIEKRQSVAFWCNPISGHATLYWYQQILGQGPKLLIQFQNNGVVDDSQLPKDRFSAERLKGVDSTLKIQPAKLEDSAVYLCASSRTLINLGTEAFFGQGTRLTVV.

The chain links TRBV27 to TRBJ2-1; 9 nucleotides match TRBD2. The V gene end was trimmed by 7 bases and the J gene end by 4 bases; junction bases not matched to a gene: 8. The CDR3 runs 15 residues. Germline CDR1 is MNHEY and CDR2 is SMNVEV (reference sequence). CDR3 sequence reads: CASIGGTSLYNEQFF. The CDR3, as DNA: TGTGCCAGCATCGGTGGGACTAGCCTTTACAATGAGCAGTTCTTC.

This clone was detected only a few times. The chain recombines TRBV9 with TRBJ2-3; maybe TRBD1 (6 bases). The germline gives CDR1 SGDLS, CDR2 YYNGEE. With 3 bases removed from V and 2 bases from J, the gap between germline ends came to 28 bases. This CDR3 is built from 20 residues. CDR3 residues: CASSATKDRTVSRDTDTQYF. The CDR3 coding sequence is TGTGCCAGCAGCGCAACCAAAGACCGGACAGTCTCACGCGACACAGATACGCAGTATTTT.

V and J are TRBV10-2 and TRBJ2-7; TRBD1 matches 11 bases. Per germline, CDR1 WSHSY and CDR2 SAAADI. V was clipped by 8 bases and J by 3 bases; unmatched bases: 9. The CDR3 is 15 residues long. This CDR3 reads CASSSAGTGGYEQYF. The CDR3 DNA reads as TGCGCCAGCTCCTCCGCCGGGACAGGGGGCTACGAGCAGTACTTC.

The chain is built from TRBV5-1 and TRBJ1-2, with 10 bases lining up with TRBD1. Germline CDR1 SGHRS, CDR2 YFSETQ. V shed 0 bases, J shed 5 bases, and the junction held 4 bases outside the gene matches. The CDR3 extends over 15 amino acids. The DNA of the CDR3 is TGCGCCAGCAGCTTGGATGTGGGACAGGGGTATGGCTACACCTTC. Its translation is CASSLDVGQGYGYTF.

The chain recombines TRBV9 with TRBJ1-6; the match to TRBD1 covers 9 bases. Per the germline V gene, CDR1 is SGDLS and CDR2 is YYNGEE. With 3 bases clipped from V and 7 bases from J, the junction kept 5 bases outside the gene matches. The CDR3 is 15 residues long. The CDR3: CASSDGTGKNSPLHF. For the CDR3, the DNA is TGTGCCAGCAGCGACGGGACAGGGAAAAATTCACCCCTCCACTTT.

This clone came up a few times. The rearrangement joins TRBV13 to TRBJ2-7; 10 bases line up with TRBD1. V lost 5 bases, J lost 7 bases, and 5 bases stayed unmatched. Germline CDR1 and CDR2: PRHDT and FYEKMQ (reference sequence). This CDR3 region has 13 residues. CDR3 sequence: CASSKTGGGEQYF. The CDR3 coding sequence is TGTGCCAGCAGCAAGACAGGGGGCGGGGAGCAGTACTTC.

This chain joins TRBV20-1 and TRBJ2-5; D is unresolved. From germline, CDR1 is DFQATT and CDR2 SNEGSKA (reference sequence). Trimming pared 6 bases from V and 3 bases from J, leaving 8 bases between. This CDR3 is built from 11 residues. The CDR3 nucleotides read TGCAGTGCCAGAATAAAAGAGACCCAGTACTTC. Translated, it gives CSARIKETQYF.

The chain employs TRBV7-6 and TRBJ2-5; the D gene is possibly TRBD2 (5 bases). V was cut by 4 bases and J by 6 bases, with 21 bases left in between. The V gene's germline CDR1 is SGHVS and CDR2 FNYEAQ. This CDR3 comprises 16 residues. CDR3 bases: TGTGCCAGCAGCTCAATTCTGAGCGGCGGCATAAAGACCCAGTACTTC. This codes for CASSSILSGGIKTQYF. The whole variable domain, filled in from reference TRBV7-6 and TRBJ2-5, reads GAGVSQSPRYKVTKRGQDVALRCDPISGHVSLYWYRQALGQGPEFLTYFNYEAQQDKSGLPNDRFSAERPEGSISTLTIQRTEQRDSAMYRCASSSILSGGIKTQYFGPGTRLLVL.

The rearrangement joins TRBV4-1 to TRBJ2-2; D gene ambiguous. Germline CDR1 MGHRA, CDR2 YSYEKL. The CDR3 is 13 amino acids. The V end was cut by 1 base, the J end by 5 bases, with 5 bases between. DNA of the CDR3: TGCGCCAGCAGCCAAGGACCGACCGGGGAGCTGTTTTTT. As protein: CASSQGPTGELFF.

V usage is TRBV11-1 and J usage is TRBJ1-1; D is ambiguous. CDR1 and CDR2 (germline): SGHAT, FQDESV (reference sequence). This CDR3 contains 14 residues. Trimming stripped 5 bases from V and 8 bases from J, with 18 bases between. The CDR3 reads CASSPQGSRGEAFF. DNA for the CDR3: TGTGCCAGCAGCCCCCAAGGCAGCCGAGGGGAAGCTTTCTTT. The entire variable domain, with the rest obtained from reference TRBV11-1 and TRBJ1-1, is as follows: EAEVAQSPRYKITEKSQAVAFWCDPISGHATLYWYRQILGQGPELLVQFQDESVVDDSQLPKDRFSAERLKGVDSTLKIQPAELGDSAMYLCASSPQGSRGEAFFGQGTRLTVV.

The chain combines TRBV19 with TRBJ1-5, with 11 bases that match TRBD1. Per the germline V gene, CDR1 is LNHDA and CDR2 is SQIVND (reference sequence). The length of the CDR3 is 17 residues. Losses at the gene ends were 4 bases for V and 6 bases for J; bases not matched to a gene: 11. This CDR3 reads CASSTPLRDRGVQPQHF. Written as DNA, the CDR3 is TGTGCCAGTAGTACCCCACTCCGGGACAGGGGGGTTCAGCCCCAGCATTTT.

The chain uses TRBV5-1 and TRBJ2-7, with a weak D call TRBD2 (6 bases). CDR1 and CDR2 from the germline V gene are SGHRS and YFSETQ. V was cut by 4 bases and J by 7 bases, with 15 bases left in between. This CDR3 is 13 amino acids long. The CDR3 loop reads CASSGRGKEEQYF. CDR3 coding DNA: TGCGCCAGCAGCGGCCGGGGGAAGGAAGAGCAGTACTTC.

V usage is TRBV6-5 and J usage is TRBJ2-2, with 7 nucleotides matching TRBD2. This CDR3 contains 15 residues. V gave up 4 bases and J gave up 2 bases; unmatched junction bases: 4. The germline V gene has CDR1 MNHEY and CDR2 SVGAGI. In DNA, the CDR3 is TGTGCCAGCAGTTCCAGGACTAGAAACACCGGGGAGCTGTTTTTT. It codes for CASSSRTRNTGELFF.

The CDR3 sequence: CASKGGGNTEAFF. CDR3 in DNA: TGTGCCAGCAAAGGGGGAGGGAACACTGAAGCTTTCTTT. The chain uses TRBV9 and TRBJ1-1; tentatively, D is TRBD1 (6 bases). Germline CDR1 reads SGDLS; CDR2 reads YYNGEE. The V and J ends lost 6 bases and 1 base respectively, with 10 bases between them. This CDR3 spans 13 amino acids. Supplemented by reference TRBV9 and TRBJ1-1, the full variable domain reads DSGVTQTPKHLITATGQRVTLRCSPRSGDLSVYWYQQSLDQGLQFLIQYYNGEERAKGNILERFSAQQFPDLHSELNLSSLELGDSALYFCASKGGGNTEAFFGQGTRLTVV.

The J gene is TRBJ1-1, the V gene TRBV29-1; D ambiguous. The V end was cut by 7 bases, the J end by 0 bases, with 9 bases between. The V gene's germline CDR1 is SQVTM and CDR2 ANQGSEA. The CDR3 is 12 amino acids. The CDR3 sequence: CSAENMNTEAFF. CDR3 in DNA: TGCAGCGCAGAGAACATGAACACTGAAGCTTTCTTT.

This clone was observed once. This CDR3 is CASSEQTGIHGYTF. CDR3 DNA: TGTGCCAGCAGCGAACAGACGGGTATTCATGGCTACACCTTC. This chain links TRBV9 with TRBJ1-2; D is ambiguous. The CDR3 loop spans 14 amino acids. Trimming removed 3 bases from V and 6 bases from J, with 15 bases in between. CDR1 is SGDLS and CDR2 is YYNGEE in the germline V gene. Supplemented by reference TRBV9 and TRBJ1-2, the full variable domain reads DSGVTQTPKHLITATGQRVTLRCSPRSGDLSVYWYQQSLDQGLQFLIQYYNGEERAKGNILERFSAQQFPDLHSELNLSSLELGDSALYFCASSEQTGIHGYTFGSGTRLTVV.

In regard to this clone: Germline and junction disagree at one end, which may indicate a read error. The rearrangement links TRBV19 to TRBJ2-3; D may be TRBD2 (6 bases). CDR1 and CDR2 from the germline V gene are LNHDA and SQIVND (reference sequence). This CDR3 comprises 15 residues. CDR3 residues: CASRIGGAGTDTQYF. The CDR3 region has the DNA TGTGCCAGTAGGATAGGCGGGGCCGGCACAGATACGCAGTATTTT.

This clone was detected only once. This rearrangement joins TRBV4-1 to TRBJ2-7, with D possibly called TRBD1 or TRBD2 (5 bases each). In germline, CDR1 is MGHRA, CDR2 YSYEKL. This CDR3 region has 15 residues. V dropped 0 bases and J dropped 3 bases, with 12 bases sitting between them. The CDR3 nucleotides are TGCGCCAGCAGCCAAGACAGGGCGGGTTACTACGAGCAGTACTTC. This encodes CASSQDRAGYYEQYF.

V usage is TRBV12-5 and J usage is TRBJ2-7, with a weak D call TRBD2 (7 bases). The CDR3 totals 15 residues. Germline lookup yields CDR1 LGHNT and CDR2 FRNRAP. Trimming removed 0 bases from V and 6 bases from J, with 15 bases in between. The CDR3 is CASGLVVGGPSEQYF. The CDR3 nucleotides are TGTGCTAGTGGTTTGGTGGTGGGGGGGCCTTCCGAGCAGTACTTC.

This chain uses TRBV2 with TRBJ2-1, with 9 bases identical to TRBD2. Germline lookup yields CDR1 SNHLY and CDR2 FYNNEI. The V and J ends lost 2 bases and 7 bases, in that order; junction bases with no gene match: 6. The CDR3 consists of 15 residues. The CDR3 DNA sequence: TGTGCCAGCAGTGAATCTCGTAGCGGGGGTAATGAGCAGTTCTTC. It is translated as CASSESRSGGNEQFF.

V is TRBV10-3 and J is TRBJ2-1, with a weak D call TRBD2 (5 bases). Germline CDR1 and CDR2: ENHRY and SYGVKD. Trimming cost V 4 bases and J 0 bases, with 13 bases left between them. The CDR3 is 16 residues long. The CDR3 region is CAISVSLGDSYNEQFF. DNA for the CDR3: TGTGCCATCAGTGTCTCTCTCGGGGACTCCTACAATGAGCAGTTCTTC.

The gene calls are TRBV9 and TRBJ1-1; tentative D call: TRBD1 (6 bases). CDR3 size: 15 residues. V lost 0 bases, J lost 4 bases, and 13 bases lay in between. Germline values: CDR1 SGDLS, CDR2 YYNGEE. The CDR3 here is CASSVGEGGGTEAFF. DNA of the CDR3: TGTGCCAGCAGCGTAGGAGAGGGGGGGGGCACTGAAGCTTTCTTT.

The chain employs TRBV9 and TRBJ2-7; 9 bases align to TRBD2. Germline V lookup: CDR1 SGDLS, CDR2 YYNGEE. J gave up 2 bases and V 4 bases, and 10 bases lay outside the gene matches. The CDR3 has 16 amino acids. This chain's CDR3 is CASSMKAGGMPYEQYF. DNA for the CDR3: TGTGCCAGCAGCATGAAAGCGGGGGGTATGCCCTACGAGCAGTACTTC. The full variable domain, with the rest looked up from reference TRBV9 and TRBJ2-7, is DSGVTQTPKHLITATGQRVTLRCSPRSGDLSVYWYQQSLDQGLQFLIQYYNGEERAKGNILERFSAQQFPDLHSELNLSSLELGDSALYFCASSMKAGGMPYEQYFGPGTRLTVT.